A single sample gave rise to the 8 T cell receptor beta chains below, sequenced in a study of blood T cells in healthy people across ages. Primers used in a second PCR of roughly 6 to 11 cycles were a sample-barcoded 5' primer and a J-beta primer mix. TCRdb re-analysed the 5' RACE reads in MiXCR, keeping a single row per CDR3 protein. Here the sample spans about 1.4 million distinct CDR3 sequences, around 55% being singletons. The sample consisted of blood. The receptors were sampled from a man aged 18 to 30 in good health.

The chain employs TRBV4-1 and TRBJ2-7; 7 bases line up with TRBD1. Germline loops: CDR1 MGHRA, CDR2 YSYEKL. The CDR3 consists of 13 residues. V dropped 4 bases and J dropped 6; count of bases not matched to a gene: 6. The CDR3 DNA follows: TGCGCCAGCAGCCCCGGGACAGACGGCGAGCAGTACTTC. This encodes CASSPGTDGEQYF.

This clonotype turned up a few times. The CDR3 coding sequence is TGCGCCAGCACCCTACGAGGGGGAGACGTGACAGATACGCAGTATTTT. Its protein product is CASTLRGGDVTDTQYF. The chain joins TRBV4-1 to TRBJ2-3; the D gene is possibly TRBD1 (6 bases). The CDR3 runs to 16 residues. V was trimmed by 7 bases and J by 3 bases, leaving 20 bases between them. Germline V gene lookup returns CDR1 MGHRA and CDR2 YSYEKL.

This clonotype was detected a few times. The V and J genes are TRBV27 and TRBJ2-7; D ambiguous. The CDR3 contains 15 residues. V lost 7 bases, J lost 0 bases, and 16 bases lay in between. Germline values: CDR1 MNHEY, CDR2 SMNVEV (reference sequence). DNA of the CDR3: TGTGCCAGCACCTCCATTGGTGGGAACTCCTACGAGCAGTACTTC. Protein: CASTSIGGNSYEQYF.

The J gene is TRBJ2-2, the V gene TRBV28; 7 bases are a match to TRBD1. Germline CDR1 is MDHEN and CDR2 is SYDVKM. This CDR3 is 19 amino acids long. Trimming cost V 2 bases and J 2 bases; bases outside gene matches: 14. In nucleotides, the CDR3 is TGTGCCAGCAGTTTAGGCCGTATTATGGGACAGAATAACACCGGGGAGCTGTTTTTT. Protein product: CASSLGRIMGQNNTGELFF.

This clonotype was observed a single time. The chain joins TRBV6-6 to TRBJ2-3, with D perhaps TRBD1 or TRBD2 (5 bases each). Germline CDR1 and CDR2: MNHNY and SVGAGI (reference sequence). The V gene lost 8 bases and the J gene lost 3 bases, with 12 bases spanning the gap. The CDR3 spans 13 residues. CDR3 region: CASGARLTDTQYF. The CDR3 region has the DNA TGTGCCAGCGGGGCCAGACTAACAGATACGCAGTATTTT.

This sequence joins TRBV21-1 and TRBJ1-5; whether TRBD1, the table's D call, matches the DNA was not checked. TRBV21-1 is given as a pseudogene. This CDR3 has 14 residues. Here the CDR3 reads CASSAQGGAQPQHF. As DNA, the CDR3 is TGTGCCAGCAGCGCCCAGGGGGGAGCTCAGCCCCAGCATTTT.

This clonotype was detected only once. The rearrangement joins TRBV10-3 to TRBJ2-7; TRBD1 matches at 8 bases. The CDR3 totals 14 residues. Germline lookup yields CDR1 ENHRY and CDR2 SYGVKD. The trim removed 2 bases at V and 2 bases at J, leaving 2 bases unmatched. The CDR3 sequence: CAISEDRGTYEQYF. The CDR3 DNA is TGTGCCATCAGTGAGGACAGGGGAACCTACGAGCAGTACTTC.

The rearrangement uses TRBV20-1 and TRBJ2-5, with 7 positions matching TRBD1. The J call is uncertain, as TRBJ2-7 better fits the DNA end. Germline V gene lookup returns CDR1 DFQATT and CDR2 SNEGSKA (reference sequence). The CDR3 totals 15 residues. The CDR3 sequence: CSARDTGTAFGEQYF. The CDR3 bases are TGCAGTGCTAGAGATACGGGGACAGCTTTCGGCGAGCAGTACTTC.